Detailed here is one TCR beta chain. The CDR3 is 16 amino acids. Germline CDR1 SGHAT, CDR2 FQNNGV. V trimming: 1 base; J trimming: 5 bases; junction bases outside the gene matches: 8. This entry belongs to a study of technical replicates of blood from a handful of donors. Only in-frame clones appear in the TCRdb table, and some are missing; sequencing was by immunoSEQ multiplex PCR. The sample consists of tens of thousands of clones, about nine tenths of them appearing once. The sequence was obtained from a human donor in good health. Sequencing used T cells isolated from PBMCs. This sequence joins TRBV11-2 and TRBJ2-1; 7 bases are shared with TRBD2. CDR3 loop: CASSLVGGSYHNEQFF. The CDR3 nucleotides are TGTGCCAGCAGCTTAGTCGGCGGGAGCTACCACAATGAGCAGTTCTTC.